The clone carrying this T cell receptor (beta chain) was detected many times. Its antigen is still unknown. This specimen belongs to a study of molecular identifiers for immune sequencing clone quantification. Study results and caveats: Clones above 20 RNA copies contained over 98% of effector molecules and under 1% of naive molecules.

Naive CD8 sequencing libraries were generated from about 19,000 to 1,100,000 sorted cells, with 10%, 30% or 50% RNA as input. Germline loops: CDR1 LGHDT, CDR2 YNNKEL (reference sequence). The CDR3 length is 15 residues. Trimming took 3 bases from V and 3 from J; bases not matched to a gene: 4. TCRdb processed the PCR reads anew with MiXCR; each CDR3 protein has one entry. Altogether tens of thousands of distinct CDR3 sequences are present, around a fifth being singletons, with the ten largest covering around 0.8%. The V and J genes are TRBV3-1 and TRBJ1-1, with TRBD1 identical over 10 bases. Source material: naive CD8+ T cells from blood, with Jurkat cell RNA spiked in. Stated subset: FACS-sorted CD8+CD4-CCR7+CD45RA+ naive T cells. The source of this sequence is a human donor in good health. Some libraries in this study had Jurkat cell RNA spiked in. DNA of the CDR3: TGTGCCAGCAGCCACGGGACAGGGGATGACACTGAAGCTTTCTTT. It encodes CASSHGTGDDTEAFF.